This T cell receptor beta chain was profiled in a study of cytomegalovirus exposure and HLA in healthy donors. Findings and limits, study-wide: Apparent HLA restriction characterized most CMV-associated TCR beta chains in a later analysis.

Comments on this clone: As yet, its antigen is unknown.

Healthy individuals who donated bone marrow served as the donors. There were likely unrecorded immune exposures, though donors were nominally healthy when sampled. The PCR was carried out with 60 Vbeta primers and 13 Jbeta primers. Here immunoSEQ multiplex PCR was the method, and the copy in TCRdb shows in-frame clones only, minus some. The sample includes fewer than 85,000 clones, more than 65% of them seen just once. This clonotype was obtained from a man between 65 and 85 years old in good health and CMV-seropositive. The sample was PBMCs.

The CDR3 is CASSLQGAAGNTIYF. CDR3 in DNA: TGTGCCAGCAGTCTACAGGGGGCGGCTGGAAACACCATATATTTT. The V gene is TRBV6-1, the J gene TRBJ1-3; 9 bases agree with TRBD1. This CDR3 has 15 residues. V was clipped by 5 bases and J by 2 bases; unmatched bases: 4. CDR1 is MNHNS, CDR2 SASEGT, per germline.